This T cell receptor (beta chain) was sequenced during a study of shared T cell receptors in the human thymus. The repertoire was sequenced with immunoSEQ multiplex PCR; TCRdb's copy has only in-frame clones and lacks some. There are hundreds of thousands of clones in the sample; about 90% occur only once, and under 0.01% lies in the top ten. Germline CDR1 reads SGHTA; CDR2 reads FQGNSA. CDR3 size: 16 residues. The J segment lost 4 bases and the V segment lost 2 bases, leaving 8 bases of the junction unmatched. The same sample was also used in a study of human thymus T cells.

V gene TRBV7-2 combines with J gene TRBJ2-1; 7 bases agree with TRBD2. The sequence was obtained from a boy under two years old with a congenital heart defect. The source material was thymocytes. The chain's CDR3 is CASSLNETSSYNEQFF. In DNA form, the CDR3 reads TGTGCCAGCAGCTTAAACGAGACTAGCTCTTACAATGAGCAGTTCTTC.